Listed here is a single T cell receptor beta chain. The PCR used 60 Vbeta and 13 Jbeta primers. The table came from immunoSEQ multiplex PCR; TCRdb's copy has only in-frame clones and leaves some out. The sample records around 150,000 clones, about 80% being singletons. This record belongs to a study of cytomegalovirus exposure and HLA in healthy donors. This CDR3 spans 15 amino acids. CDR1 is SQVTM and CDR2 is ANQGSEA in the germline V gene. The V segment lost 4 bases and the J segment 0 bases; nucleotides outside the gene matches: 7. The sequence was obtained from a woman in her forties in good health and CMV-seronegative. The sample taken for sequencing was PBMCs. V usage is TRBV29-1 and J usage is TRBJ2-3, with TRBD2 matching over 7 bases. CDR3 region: CSVVGEGSSTDTQYF. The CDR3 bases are TGCAGCGTTGTAGGGGAGGGCTCTAGCACAGATACGCAGTATTTT.